This is a list of T cell receptor beta chains from one sample in a study of technical replicates of blood from several donors. Using immunoSEQ multiplex PCR, the repertoire was profiled, and TCRdb retains in-frame clones only, with some absent. Among 50,000 to 55,000 clones listed, around 83% were seen once. Source material: PBMCs. The source is a human donor in good health. Some clones in this sample may be carry-over from other donors' samples. CDR3s include the opening cysteine and the closing phenylalanine or tryptophan. The order of the fields is V gene, D gene, J gene, clone size, CDR3 length, CDR3 DNA, CDR3 protein. A D gene is named only where the DNA matches it firmly. Clone sizes are given selectively: once, few, many, or a class where the clone is expanded.

TRBV7-2	TRBD1	TRBJ1-5	.	16	TGTGCCAGCAGTTCAACAGGGGGGAGGAGCAATCAGCCCCAGCATTTT	CASSSTGGRSNQPQHF
TRBV4-3	.	TRBJ2-7	.	14	TGCGCCAGCAGTCAAATAGTACAGTCCTACGAGCAGTACTTC	CASSQIVQSYEQYF
TRBV6-4	.	TRBJ1-1	.	15	TGTGCCAGCAGTGCCCGAGCCCGGGAGAGCACTGAAGCTTTCTTT	CASSARARESTEAFF
TRBV7-9	.	TRBJ2-5	.	14	TGTGCCAGCAGCAACGGACTAGGGGGGGAGACCCAGTACTTC	CASSNGLGGETQYF
TRBV18	.	TRBJ1-1	.	14	TGTGCCAGCAACATGATGGGCCAGAACACTGAAGCTTTCTTT	CASNMMGQNTEAFF
TRBV6-4	TRBD1	TRBJ2-7	few	13	TGTGCCAGCAGTGAAGGGACAGGGGACGAGCAGTACTTC	CASSEGTGDEQYF
TRBV18	.	TRBJ2-4	.	14	TGTGCCAGCTCTTCCGGGGGTGCCAAAAACATTCAGTACTTC	CASSSGGAKNIQYF
TRBV5-6	.	TRBJ2-7	.	17	TGTGCCAGCAGCTTGGAACCCGAGGGAGTGCCGTCGTGGGAGCAGTACTTC	CASSLEPEGVPSWEQYF
TRBV19	.	TRBJ2-3	.	15	TGTGCCAGTAGTGCCCGAGGGGGAGGCACAGATACGCAGTATTTT	CASSARGGGTDTQYF
TRBV5-6	.	TRBJ1-2	.	15	TGTGCCAGCAGCTTGGAAGGGGGTGGGAACTATGGCTACACCTTC	CASSLEGGGNYGYTF
TRBV4-1	.	TRBJ2-7	.	14	TGCGCCAGCAGCTACCGGGACACCTCCTACGAGCAGTACTTC	CASSYRDTSYEQYF
TRBV7-9	TRBD1	TRBJ1-1	few	12	TGTGCCAGCAGATCGACAGGGACTGAAGCTTTCTTT	CASRSTGTEAFF
TRBV9	TRBD2	TRBJ2-3	.	14	TGTGCCAGCAGCTATAGCGGGAAGACAGATACGCAGTATTTT	CASSYSGKTDTQYF
TRBV11-1	.	TRBJ2-5	.	16	TGTGCCAGCAGCCACGTCATTGAACTTGGTGGAGAGACCCAGTACTTC	CASSHVIELGGETQYF
TRBV7-6	TRBD2	TRBJ2-5	.	18	TGTGCCAGCAGCCCGAGACTAGCGGGGCAATCGTACCAAGAGACCCAGTACTTC	CASSPRLAGQSYQETQYF
TRBV6-5	TRBD1	TRBJ1-3	.	16	TGTGCCAGCAGTTACTCCCCGGGACAGGGGGCTAACACCATATATTTT	CASSYSPGQGANTIYF
TRBV6-1	.	TRBJ2-5	.	14	TGTGCCAGCAGTGCACAGGGAACCCAAGAGACCCAGTACTTC	CASSAQGTQETQYF
TRBV7-9	.	TRBJ2-3	.	17	TGTGCCAGCAGCCCGCCCCCCGGGGGTCCCTACACAGATACGCAGTATTTT	CASSPPPGGPYTDTQYF
TRBV4-3	.	TRBJ1-6	once	14	TGCGCCAGCAGCCAAGATTTCGGGGGATCACCCCTCCACTTT	CASSQDFGGSPLHF
TRBV27	TRBD1	TRBJ2-7	.	15	TGTGCCAGCAGTGAGGGACAGGGGGGAACCTACGAGCAGTACTTC	CASSEGQGGTYEQYF
TRBV18	TRBD2	TRBJ2-7	.	20	TGTGCCAGCTCACCACTCGCAACCGGACTAGCGGGGGGCCACCTCTACGAGCAGTACTTC	CASSPLATGLAGGHLYEQYF
TRBV30	TRBD2	TRBJ2-2	.	14	TGTGCCTGGAGTGTGGGCGGGAGAGCCGGGGAGCTGTTTTTT	CAWSVGGRAGELFF
TRBV5-1	TRBD1	TRBJ1-1	few	14	TGCGCCAGCAGCATACTCCAGGGGGCAACTGAAGCTTTCTTT	CASSILQGATEAFF
TRBV29-1	.	TRBJ2-3	once	13	TGCAGCGGCAGGGAAATGAGCACAGATACGCAGTATTTT	CSGREMSTDTQYF
TRBV18	.	TRBJ2-7	.	15	TGTGCCAGCCCGCCCGCCCCGAGGACTTCCTACGAGCAGTACTTC	CASPPAPRTSYEQYF
TRBV7-8	.	TRBJ2-2	.	15	TGTGCCAGCAGACCGCCGGGACAGAACACCGGGGAGCTGTTTTTT	CASRPPGQNTGELFF
TRBV7-9	.	TRBJ1-1	.	16	TGTGCCAGCAGCTGGGGCCGCGGGACGGGAGTGGCTGAAGCTTTCTTT	CASSWGRGTGVAEAFF
TRBV7-6	.	TRBJ2-1	.	13	TGTGCCAGCAGCTTAGATCTGACGGGTGAGCAGTTCTTC	CASSLDLTGEQFF
TRBV6-1	TRBD1	TRBJ2-1	.	14	TGTGCCAGCAATCGGCAGGGGGCGGTCGGGGAGCAGTTCTTC	CASNRQGAVGEQFF
TRBV19	TRBD1	TRBJ2-2	few	15	TGTGCCAGTAAGTTCGGACAGGGGAACACCGGGGAGCTGTTTTTT	CASKFGQGNTGELFF
TRBV4-3	.	TRBJ2-5	.	15	TGCGCCAGCAGCCAAGATGAAGGACTCGGGGAGACCCAGTACTTC	CASSQDEGLGETQYF
TRBV6-6	TRBD1	TRBJ1-2	.	14	TGTGCCAGCAGCTACCCCGGGACAGGAAATGGCTACACCTTC	CASSYPGTGNGYTF
TRBV28	.	TRBJ2-2	.	16	TGTGCCAGCAGCTCCCTCAGGGGAGAAAGGACCGGGGAGCTGTTTTTT	CASSSLRGERTGELFF
TRBV2	TRBD1	TRBJ1-2	.	13	TGTGCCAGCAGTGACAGGGGGGACTATGGCTACACCTTC	CASSDRGDYGYTF
TRBV19	.	TRBJ2-3	.	14	TGTGCCAGAATGGGTAATAGCGGCACAGATACGCAGTATTTT	CARMGNSGTDTQYF
TRBV7-9	.	TRBJ2-1	.	14	TGTGCCAGCAGCTCCCGGGACTCACCCCATGAGCAGTTCTTC	CASSSRDSPHEQFF
TRBV19	.	TRBJ1-2	.	12	TGTGCCAGTAGTATAGCGCAGGGTGGTTGCACCTTC	CASSIAQGGCTF
TRBV4-2	.	TRBJ1-5	few	15	TGTGCCAGCAGCCAAGATGGTGCAGGGCATCAGCCCCAGCATTTT	CASSQDGAGHQPQHF
TRBV7-9	TRBD2	TRBJ2-5	.	14	TGTGCCAGCAGCCTCCAGGGAGGGAGAGAGACCCAGTACTTC	CASSLQGGRETQYF
TRBV7-9	.	TRBJ1-4	.	16	TGTGCCAGCAGCTTAGCGCTAAGGGGATCTAATGAAAAACTGTTTTTT	CASSLALRGSNEKLFF
TRBV11-2	.	TRBJ1-2	.	14	TGTGCCAGCAGCGTTCCCCCGGCAGGGCTTAACTACACCTTC	CASSVPPAGLNYTF
TRBV6-6	.	TRBJ2-6	.	15	TGTGCCAGCACCCCTCGGGGCTCTGGGGCCAACGTCCTGACTTTC	CASTPRGSGANVLTF
TRBV6-5	.	TRBJ1-1	.	14	TGTGCCAGCAGTTATCGGGGAGCGAACACTGAAGCTTTCTTT	CASSYRGANTEAFF
TRBV4-3	.	TRBJ2-4	.	16	TGCGCCAGCAGCCAAGCTGGTAGCTCAGCCAAAAACATTCAGTACTTC	CASSQAGSSAKNIQYF
TRBV12-5	.	TRBJ2-7	few	15	TGTGCTAGTGGCCCCACTGGACAAATAAGGAACGAGCAGTACTTC	CASGPTGQIRNEQYF
TRBV11-1	TRBD2	TRBJ2-5	.	16	TGTGCCAGCAGCTTAGACGGACTAGCGGGGCGTGAGACCCAGTACTTC	CASSLDGLAGRETQYF
TRBV7-9	.	TRBJ2-1	few	13	TGTGCCAGCAGCTTGACAGGTGACAATGAGCAGTTCTTC	CASSLTGDNEQFF
TRBV7-8	.	TRBJ2-5	.	15	TGTGCCAGCAGCTTAGGAGGGGCAGGGAGGGAGACCCAGTACTTC	CASSLGGAGRETQYF
TRBV13	TRBD2	TRBJ2-2	.	18	TGTGCCAGCAGCTTAGGTTTTTGGACTAGCGGGAACACCGGGGAGCTGTTTTTT	CASSLGFWTSGNTGELFF
TRBV15	TRBD2	TRBJ2-7	medium-sized	17	TGTGCCACCAGCAGAAGAGTTGGGCGGGAGGGCCCCGCCGAGCAGTACTTC	CATSRRVGREGPAEQYF
TRBV7-9	.	TRBJ2-1	.	17	TGTGCCAGCAGCCCGAGGGTCCCCAAGGACGGTTACAATGAGCAGTTCTTC	CASSPRVPKDGYNEQFF
TRBV19	.	TRBJ1-1	once	12	TGTGCCAGTAGTGGGGGGGGCACTGAAGCTTTCTTT	CASSGGGTEAFF
TRBV2	TRBD1	TRBJ1-2	.	13	TGTGCCAGCAGGGGGACAGGAGACTATGGCTACACCTTC	CASRGTGDYGYTF
TRBV4-3	TRBD1	TRBJ2-2	.	16	TGCGCCAGCAGCCAAGTCGGGCAGGGGGTAACCGGGGAGCTGTTTTTT	CASSQVGQGVTGELFF